This T cell receptor beta chain is from a study of molecular identifiers for immune sequencing clone quantification. Study observations and caveats: The share of molecules held by clones above 20 RNA copies was over 99% in effector cells and under 1% in naive cells.

The germline V gene encodes CDR1 SEHNR and CDR2 FQNEAQ (reference sequence). This CDR3 contains 14 residues. V dropped 5 bases and J dropped 4; count of bases not matched to a gene: 5. TCRdb re-derived calls from the PCR reads in MiXCR, one entry per CDR3 protein. The sample has over 600,000 distinct CDR3 sequences; around 20% are singletons. A few counts support this clonotype. What it binds is not known. Isolation of naive CD8 T cells was achieved by sorting on a CD8+CD4-CCR7+CD45RA+ phenotype. This sequence was found in a human donor in good health. Some libraries in this study had Jurkat cell RNA spiked in. This rearrangement joins TRBV7-9 to TRBJ1-2; 9 positions agree with TRBD1. Source material: naive CD8+ T cells from blood, with Jurkat cell RNA spiked in. The sample's subset: FACS-sorted CD8+CD4-CCR7+CD45RA+ naive T cells. This CDR3 is CASSTGQGGYGYTF. The CDR3 DNA sequence: TGTGCCAGCAGCACGGGACAGGGAGGCTATGGCTACACCTTC.